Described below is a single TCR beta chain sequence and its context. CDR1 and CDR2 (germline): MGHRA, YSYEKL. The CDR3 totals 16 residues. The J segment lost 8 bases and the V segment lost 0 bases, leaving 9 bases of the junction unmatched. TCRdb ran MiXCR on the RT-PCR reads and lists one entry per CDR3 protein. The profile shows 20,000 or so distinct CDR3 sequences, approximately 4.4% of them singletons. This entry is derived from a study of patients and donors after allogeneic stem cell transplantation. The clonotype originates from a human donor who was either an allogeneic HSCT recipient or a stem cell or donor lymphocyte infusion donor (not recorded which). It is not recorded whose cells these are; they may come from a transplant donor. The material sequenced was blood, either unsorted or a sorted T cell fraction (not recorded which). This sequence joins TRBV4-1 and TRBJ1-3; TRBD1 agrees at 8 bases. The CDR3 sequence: CASSQEFVTGADTIYF. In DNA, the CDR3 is TGCGCCAGCAGCCAAGAATTTGTGACAGGGGCGGACACCATATATTTT.